This TCR beta chain was retrieved from a study of blood T cell repertoires in COVID-19 (dated by TCRdb to about 2020). The study in broad terms: Samples covering the acute and convalescent phases of COVID-19 were provided by collaborators in the United States, Italy and Spain. The samples were drawn from the first 160 participants of the ongoing ImmuneRACE study and from some 1,300 subjects provided by 6 global collaborators. HLA class I and class II types, where available, came from metadata supplied by the sample provider rather than from assay-based typing. Subjects who had been exposed to COVID-19, were actively infected with it, or had recovered from it provided the deeply sampled blood TCRbeta repertoires that made up the dataset. The repertoires were released in a freely available public database intended as a resource for research on the immune response to SARS-CoV-2. The material from the prospective study consisted of cDNA or gDNA derived from T cells, B-cell-depleted T cells, or PBMCs. Sample metadata almost always included a de-identified subject ID, COVID-19 status, age in years and sex.

Study-wide findings and limitations: The quantity of clinical and demographic metadata differed by source and by participant and was supplied without curation.

TCRbeta CDR3 regions were amplified from genomic DNA using the immunoSEQ Assay, a bias-controlled multiplex PCR. Regarding the original processing steps: The number of nucleated cells in each sample was estimated from the amplification of reference gene primers within the assay. To quantify the absolute abundance of each unique TCRbeta CDR3 rearrangement, sequence reads were collapsed and filtered. For each sample, productive Simpson clonality was calculated by taking the square root of Simpson's diversity index across productive rearrangements. Sourced from immuneACCESS, this table was stored by TCRdb with only in-frame sequences that have V and J called. A share of the clones is absent; for the studies checked, an unresolved V gene accounts for under half, and the remainder has no known explanation. V, J and clone size derive from that table, while D and trimming were established from the DNA sequence. Across this sample there are 130,000 to 150,000 clones, with 88% seen only once. The top ten clonotypes cover roughly a tenth of the sample.

Whole blood was collected in K2EDTA tubes by collaborating institutions according to the institutions' own protocols. For TCRbeta analysis, collaborators shipped samples as frozen whole blood, isolated PBMCs, or DNA extracted from either of those sample types. The germline ends are 10 bases apart after V is trimmed by 1 base and J by 6 bases. From a lookup of the germline V gene, CDR1 and CDR2 are KGHSH and LQKENI. The CDR3 covers 14 residues, taking in both the cysteine and the phenylalanine. Only CDR3 DNA remains: 42 bases, in frame from the first base. To note about this clone: The antigen this receptor binds is unknown. Per-nucleotide qualities are absent, and no much larger clonotype sits a single base away.

This TCR was recovered from a man in his fifties or sixties with active or convalescent COVID-19. The V gene is TRBV18 and the J gene is TRBJ2-1; the D gene identity is not certain. Sequencing was carried out using peripheral blood. The CDR3 reads as follows: CASSPQAPINEQFF. The DNA is as follows: TGTGCCAGCTCACCACAAGCGCCGATCAATGAGCAGTTCTTC.